This T cell receptor beta chain was obtained from a study of OX40 agonist ivuxolimab in advanced cancers. CDR3 length equals 16 residues. Looked up from germline, CDR1 is MNHEY and CDR2 is SMNVEV (reference sequence). With 3 bases clipped from V and 0 bases from J, the junction kept 2 bases outside the gene matches. Sequencing used immunoSEQ multiplex PCR; TCRdb keeps in-frame clones, though not all of them. The sample holds some 86,000 clones, roughly 94% seen once. This TCR was recovered from an adult with an advanced solid tumor such as melanoma, head and neck, liver or kidney cancer. The V and J genes are TRBV27 and TRBJ2-1, with 10 nucleotides matching TRBD2. The sample consisted of CD4+ or CD8+ T cells sorted from blood, taken in a trial of the OX40 agonist ivuxolimab. CDR3: CASSFPSGSSYNEQFF. For the CDR3, the DNA is TGTGCCAGCAGTTTCCCTAGCGGGAGCTCCTACAATGAGCAGTTCTTC.